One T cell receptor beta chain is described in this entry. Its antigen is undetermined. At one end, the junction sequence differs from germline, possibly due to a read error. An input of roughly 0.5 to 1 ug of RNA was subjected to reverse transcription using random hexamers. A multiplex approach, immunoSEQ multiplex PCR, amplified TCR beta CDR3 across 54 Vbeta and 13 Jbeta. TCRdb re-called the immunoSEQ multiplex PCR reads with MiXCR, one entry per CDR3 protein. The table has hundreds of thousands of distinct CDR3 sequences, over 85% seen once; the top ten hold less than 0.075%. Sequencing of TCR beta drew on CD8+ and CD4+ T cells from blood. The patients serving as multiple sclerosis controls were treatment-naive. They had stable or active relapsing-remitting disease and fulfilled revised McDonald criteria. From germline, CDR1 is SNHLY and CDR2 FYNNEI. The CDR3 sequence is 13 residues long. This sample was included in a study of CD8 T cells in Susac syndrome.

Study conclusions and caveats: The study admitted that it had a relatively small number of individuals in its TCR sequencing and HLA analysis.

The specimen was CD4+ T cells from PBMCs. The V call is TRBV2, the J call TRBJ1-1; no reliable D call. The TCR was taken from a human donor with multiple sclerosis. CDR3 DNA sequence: TGTGCCAGCAAACTTGCGGGGAACGGAGCTGTAATCTTT. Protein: CASKLAGNGAVIF.